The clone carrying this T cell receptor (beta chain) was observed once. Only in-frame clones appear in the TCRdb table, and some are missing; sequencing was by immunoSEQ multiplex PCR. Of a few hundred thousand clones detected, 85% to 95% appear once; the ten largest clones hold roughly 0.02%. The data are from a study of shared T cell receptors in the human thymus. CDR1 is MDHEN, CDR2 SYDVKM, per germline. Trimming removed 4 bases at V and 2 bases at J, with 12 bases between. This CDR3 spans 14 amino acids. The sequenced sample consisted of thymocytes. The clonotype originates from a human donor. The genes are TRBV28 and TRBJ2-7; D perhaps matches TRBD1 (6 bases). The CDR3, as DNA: TGTGCCAGCAGTTCCGGGACACCAACCTACGAGCAGTACTTC. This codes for CASSSGTPTYEQYF.